This TCR beta chain was recorded in a study of blood T cell repertoires in COVID-19. Background on the study: COVID-19 samples collected from the United States, Italy and Spain covered acute and convalescent phases. T cells, B-cell-depleted T cells, or PBMCs provided the cDNA or gDNA that served as material.

In the authors' methods: Cell counts per sample came from amplifying reference gene primers. TCRdb's copy holds only in-frame clones and misses some; the assay was immunoSEQ multiplex PCR. That table is the source of V, J and clone size, and D and trimming were worked out from the DNA. Of fewer than 300,000 clones listed, about 89% are singletons. From germline, CDR1 is SEHNR and CDR2 FQNEAQ (reference sequence). Trimming stripped 9 bases from V and 7 bases from J, with 18 bases between. The CDR3 extends over 13 amino acids. The chain uses TRBV7-9 and TRBJ1-1, with a tentative D call TRBD1 (5 bases). This TCR derives from a man between 35 and 55 years old who had recovered from COVID-19. Sequencing used peripheral blood. CDR3 coding DNA: TGTGCCAGTGGTCCTTGGGGGGTTGGTGAAGCTTTCTTT. This sequence encodes CASGPWGVGEAFF.